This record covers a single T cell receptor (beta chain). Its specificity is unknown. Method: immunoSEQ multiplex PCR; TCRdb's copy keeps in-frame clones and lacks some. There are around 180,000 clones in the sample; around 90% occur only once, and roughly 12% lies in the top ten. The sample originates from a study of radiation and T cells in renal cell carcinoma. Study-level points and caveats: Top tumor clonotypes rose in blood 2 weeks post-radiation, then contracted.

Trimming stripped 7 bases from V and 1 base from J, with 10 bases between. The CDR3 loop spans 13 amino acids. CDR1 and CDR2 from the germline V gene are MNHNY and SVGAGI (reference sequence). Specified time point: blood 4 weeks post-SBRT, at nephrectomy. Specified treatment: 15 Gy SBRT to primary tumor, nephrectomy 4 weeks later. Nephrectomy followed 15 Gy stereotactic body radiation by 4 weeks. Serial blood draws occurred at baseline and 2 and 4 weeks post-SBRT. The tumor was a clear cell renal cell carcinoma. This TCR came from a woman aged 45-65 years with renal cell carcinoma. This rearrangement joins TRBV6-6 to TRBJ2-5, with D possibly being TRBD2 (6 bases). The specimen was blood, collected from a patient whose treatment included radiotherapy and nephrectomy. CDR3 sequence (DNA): TGTGCCAGCACCACGGGACTCCAAGAGACCCAGTACTTC. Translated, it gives CASTTGLQETQYF.